These 20 T cell receptor beta chains were all obtained from the same sample, sequenced in a study of identifying expanded T cells in peripheral blood. TCRdb's copy holds only in-frame clones and misses some; the assay was immunoSEQ multiplex PCR. The sample yields 100,000 to 150,000 clones, less than 90% seen once. Source material: blood. The receptor set was obtained from a person aged 18 to 75 in good health.

This chain uses TRBV2 with TRBJ1-2, with 7 nucleotides matching TRBD1. The V and J ends lost 7 bases and 8 bases, in that order; junction bases with no gene match: 10. Germline V gene sequence: CDR1 SNHLY, CDR2 FYNNEI. The CDR3 sequence is 13 residues long. Here the CDR3 reads CASTLDRRVGYTF. The CDR3 DNA is TGTGCCAGCACCCTGGACAGGCGCGTAGGCTACACCTTC.

V and J are TRBV6-5 and TRBJ2-1; 7 nucleotides match TRBD2. CDR1 is MNHEY and CDR2 is SVGAGI in the germline V gene. The CDR3 totals 13 residues. Trimming removed 5 bases from V and 5 bases from J; junction bases left unmatched: 3. CDR3 loop: CASSPSGNNEQFF. Here the CDR3 DNA reads TGTGCCAGCAGTCCCAGCGGGAACAATGAGCAGTTCTTC.

This chain joins TRBV11-1 and TRBJ2-7; D gene ambiguous. V was clipped by 5 bases and J by 3 bases, with 11 bases between them. CDR1 is SGHAT and CDR2 is FQDESV in the germline V gene (reference sequence). The CDR3 covers 13 residues. The CDR3 loop reads CASSPPGLYEQYF. Written as DNA, the CDR3 is TGTGCCAGCAGCCCCCCGGGCCTCTACGAGCAGTACTTC.

The genes are TRBV15 and TRBJ2-7, with a possible D match to TRBD1 (6 bases). Germline CDR1 LNHNV, CDR2 YYDKDF (reference sequence). V lost 5 bases to trimming and J lost 7 bases, with 24 bases between them. The CDR3 consists of 16 residues. Here the CDR3 reads CATSPQQTGTGREQYF. The CDR3 DNA is TGTGCCACCAGCCCCCAACAGACAGGCACGGGTCGGGAGCAGTACTTC.

The chain recombines TRBV28 with TRBJ1-2; TRBD1 is a possible D gene (6 bases). Germline loops: CDR1 MDHEN, CDR2 SYDVKM. The CDR3 totals 17 residues. The ends were cut back, 3 bases at V and 0 bases at J, with 17 bases in the middle. DNA for the CDR3: TGTGCCAGCAGTTTCCCAAAGGCCAGGGGAGCTAACTATGGCTACACCTTC. Its protein product is CASSFPKARGANYGYTF.

The rearrangement links TRBV15 to TRBJ1-2; D is ambiguous. The V and J ends lost 1 base and 6 bases respectively, with 9 bases between them. The CDR3 runs 13 residues. CDR1 is LNHNV, CDR2 YYDKDF, per germline (reference sequence). The CDR3 region is CATSRGSRDGYTF. For the CDR3, the DNA is TGTGCCACCAGCAGAGGAAGTAGGGATGGCTACACCTTC.

The chain employs TRBV9 and TRBJ2-6, with a weak D call TRBD2 (5 bases). Germline values: CDR1 SGDLS, CDR2 YYNGEE. The ends were cut back, 3 bases at V and 0 bases at J, with 10 bases in the middle. This CDR3 spans 16 amino acids. CDR3 nucleotide sequence: TGTGCCAGCAGCGGCCCCGGGGACTCTGGGGCCAACGTCCTGACTTTC. Encoded protein: CASSGPGDSGANVLTF.

The chain joins TRBV6-6 to TRBJ2-3; D possibly corresponds to TRBD1 (5 bases). The CDR3 runs 13 residues. V was cut by 6 bases and J by 1 base, with 8 bases left in between. CDR1 MNHNY and CDR2 SVGAGI come from the germline V gene (reference sequence). CDR3 sequence (DNA): TGTGCCAGCAGGGTACAGGGCACAGATACGCAGTATTTT. As protein: CASRVQGTDTQYF.

The rearrangement links TRBV5-1 to TRBJ2-5; maybe TRBD2 (5 bases). Germline V gives CDR1 SGHRS, CDR2 YFSETQ. The CDR3 loop spans 14 amino acids. V was shortened by 1 base and J by 0 bases, with 7 bases between the two germline ends. The CDR3 bases are TGCGCCAGCAGCTTGACTAGTTACCAAGAGACCCAGTACTTC. Translated: CASSLTSYQETQYF.

This chain connects TRBV7-2 to TRBJ2-3; D unclear. Trimming pared 0 bases from V and 1 base from J, leaving 8 bases between. The CDR3 runs 15 residues. Germline V gives CDR1 SGHTA, CDR2 FQGNSA. The CDR3: CASSLAGLGTDTQYF. The CDR3 DNA is TGTGCCAGCAGCTTAGCAGGGCTCGGCACAGATACGCAGTATTTT.

In DNA, the CDR3 is TGTGCCTGGAGTTCAATACTAGCGGGGGAGGTGGAAGAGACCCAGTACTTC. Protein sequence: CAWSSILAGEVEETQYF. This sequence joins TRBV30 and TRBJ2-5, with 11 bases that match TRBD2. The trim removed 2 bases at V and 3 bases at J, leaving 11 bases unmatched. The CDR3 runs 17 residues. CDR1 and CDR2 from the germline V gene are GTSNPN and SVGIG (reference sequence).

The gene calls are TRBV29-1 and TRBJ2-7; D might be TRBD2 (7 bases). V lost 4 bases, J lost 6 bases, and 19 bases lay in between. Germline V gene sequence: CDR1 SQVTM, CDR2 ANQGSEA. The length of the CDR3 is 14 residues. The CDR3 here is CSVGGRGGGGEQYF. Written as DNA, the CDR3 is TGCAGCGTTGGTGGGAGGGGAGGGGGAGGCGAGCAGTACTTC.

The V gene is TRBV7-2, the J gene TRBJ1-4, with a possible D match to TRBD1 (5 bases). The ends were cut back, 2 bases at V and 10 bases at J, with 17 bases in the middle. This CDR3 has 15 amino acids. The germline CDR1 and CDR2 sequences are SGHTA and FQGNSA. The CDR3 coding sequence is TGTGCCAGCAGCTTATCGGCAGGGTCATTTGGAAAACTGTTTTTT. Translating it yields CASSLSAGSFGKLFF.

The V call is TRBV30, the J call TRBJ2-1; D is unclear. The CDR3 has 11 residues. Trimming took 8 bases from V and 2 from J, leaving 7 bases between them. Germline CDR1 GTSNPN, CDR2 SVGIG (reference sequence). The CDR3 coding sequence is TGTGCCCTGGCGGCCTACAATGAGCAGTTCTTC. It specifies CALAAYNEQFF. Filled out from reference TRBV30 and TRBJ2-1, the complete variable domain reads SQTIHQWPATLVQPVGSPLSLECTVEGTSNPNLYWYRQAAGRGLQLLFYSVGIGQISSEVPQNLSASRPQDRQFILSSKKLLLSDSGFYLCALAAYNEQFFGPGTRLTVL.

The V gene is TRBV29-1, the J gene TRBJ1-2, with D uncertain. V lost 4 bases, J lost 3 bases, and 9 bases lay in between. This CDR3 region has 12 residues. Germline V lookup: CDR1 SQVTM, CDR2 ANQGSEA. The CDR3 protein is CSVGDTYYGYTF. CDR3 sequence (DNA): TGCAGCGTTGGAGACACCTACTATGGCTACACCTTC.

The chain recombines TRBV14 with TRBJ2-3; D is possibly TRBD2 (6 bases). Germline CDR1 reads SGHDN; CDR2 reads FVKESK. V lost 3 bases, J lost 0 bases, and 16 bases lay in between. This CDR3 region has 17 residues. The CDR3 coding sequence is TGTGCCAGCAGCCATCAGGCGACTAGTCTTAGCACAGATACGCAGTATTTT. Encoded protein: CASSHQATSLSTDTQYF. The variable domain in full, completed from reference TRBV14 and TRBJ2-3, reads EAGVTQFPSHSVIEKGQTVTLRCDPISGHDNLYWYRRVMGKEIKFLLHFVKESKQDESGMPNNRFLAERTGGTYSTLKVQPAELEDSGVYFCASSHQATSLSTDTQYFGPGTRLTVL.

In its sample, this clone was seen a few times. The rearrangement links TRBV25-1 to TRBJ1-4; weak D call: TRBD1 (5 bases). CDR3 length equals 13 residues. Per the germline V gene, CDR1 is MGHDK and CDR2 is SYGVNS. The V gene lost 1 base and the J gene lost 12 bases, with 12 bases spanning the gap. CDR3 nucleotides: TGTGCCAGCAGTGAATTAATGGGGGAGGAACTGTTTTTT. It is translated as CASSELMGEELFF. The full variable domain, rest sourced from reference TRBV25-1 and TRBJ1-4, is EADIYQTPRYLVIGTGKKITLECSQTMGHDKMYWYQQDPGMELHLIHYSYGVNSTEKGDLSSESTVSRIRTEHFPLTLESARPSHTSQYLCASSELMGEELFFGSGTQLSVL.

The V gene is TRBV7-7, the J gene TRBJ2-5, with D possibly being TRBD2 (7 bases). The V end lost 1 base, the J end lost 6 bases, and 18 bases lay between the germline ends. CDR1 and CDR2 (germline): SSHAT, FNYEAQ (reference sequence). The CDR3 runs 16 residues. CDR3 amino acids: CASSLEGGGNLQTQYF. DNA of the CDR3: TGTGCCAGCAGCTTAGAAGGGGGGGGCAACTTGCAGACCCAGTACTTC.

This chain joins TRBV7-7 and TRBJ2-2, with TRBD2 matching 9 bases. The trim removed 5 bases at V and 1 base at J, leaving 5 bases unmatched. The CDR3 extends over 16 amino acids. Germline V CDR1 and CDR2: SSHAT, FNYEAQ (reference sequence). In DNA, the CDR3 is TGTGCCAGCAGCCCCAATAGCGGGGGGAACACCGGGGAGCTGTTTTTT. It yields the protein CASSPNSGGNTGELFF.

This chain connects TRBV6-5 to TRBJ1-5, with D uncertain. The length of the CDR3 is 14 residues. Trimming pared 6 bases from V and 4 bases from J, leaving 13 bases between. Germline CDR1 and CDR2: MNHEY and SVGAGI. CDR3 protein: CASSPPGANQPQHF. The CDR3 DNA reads as TGTGCCAGCAGCCCGCCCGGAGCAAATCAGCCCCAGCATTTT.